This TCR beta chain was captured by sequencing in a study of regulatory T cells in long-lasting Graves disease (dated by TCRdb to about 2021). About the study as a whole: In the newly diagnosed Graves' disease group, patients had been taking antithyroid drugs for less than 3 months. Persistent Graves' disease patients were compared with newly diagnosed Graves' disease patients by peripheral blood TCR sequencing and RNA sequencing. A total of around 35 samples underwent TCR sequencing, from 13 patients with persistent Graves' disease and 20 or so patients with newly diagnosed Graves' disease. The study was conducted in China and was registered as a clinical trial.

This clonotype was picked up a small number of times. The specificity of this receptor is unknown. The junction departs from the called germline gene at one end, perhaps through a read error. Broader findings and caveats from the paper: Persistent disease showed preferential use of TRBV28, TRBJ1-2 and TRBJ2-5, whereas newly diagnosed disease favored TRBV20-1 and TRBJ2-1. More public clonotypes were shared among persistent patients (approximately 3,000) than among newly diagnosed patients (roughly 1,000). Persistent Graves' disease patients showed lower TCR Shannon entropy and fewer highly expanded clones than newly diagnosed patients, suggesting clonal expansion. Sequencing and analysis were restricted to the TCR beta chain. The authors noted that the small sample size was a limitation that may lower accuracy. Only peripheral blood was studied, because thyroid tissue, the primary lesion, was inaccessible.

Libraries were constructed by multiplex PCR. The data were produced on an Illumina HiSeq 4000. TCR beta libraries were built with iRepertoire HTBI primers and Arm-PCR amplification of CDR3 regions. Before sequencing, the PCR products went through gel purification. In the source study's methods: Gene usage analysis of CDR3 amino acid clonotypes used the 55 to 80 TRBV and 14 TRBJ segments found across samples. Filtered high-quality paired reads were merged into contigs using COPE and FqMerger. BLAST was used to align contigs to IMGT TRBV, TRBD and TRBJ reference genes, and CDR3 was defined according to IMGT. Any clonotype with a frequency above 0.1% was counted as a highly expanded clone. Shannon entropy served as the measure of repertoire diversity, while the Gini coefficient captured V-J evenness. Clonotypes shared by more than one individual were considered public. In TCRdb, the public reads were trimmed at Q25 with fastp and aligned with MiXCR, with productive beta chains retained. Every CDR3 protein is listed once, alongside the most common genes and DNA of its rows. What appears here as the V and J calls and clone size reflects TCRdb's work, not the paper's. This sample has about 560,000 distinct CDR3 sequences in its table, and 15% to 20% of those were observed once. About 12% of the sample lies in the top ten.

The sample's time point label, in plain terms: newly diagnosed GD, antithyroid drugs for less than 3 months. For both TCR sequencing and RNA sequencing, RNA was extracted from PBMCs using TRIzol. Graves' disease was diagnosed according to American Thyroid Association guidelines. Patients were recruited from an endocrinology department in Xi'an, China. From each patient, approximately 10 milliliters of peripheral blood was collected into an EDTA anticoagulant tube. Ficoll Paque Plus density gradient separation was used to isolate PBMCs, and no additional T cell sorting was done. An Agilent 2100 Bioanalyzer and agarose gel were used to assess RNA quality, and a NanoDrop 2000 was used to measure RNA concentration. From the cysteine through the phenylalanine, the CDR3 covers 15 amino acids. Solely the CDR3 DNA is kept, with 45 bases framed from the first base. CDR1 is given as KGHSH and CDR2 as LQKENI, both from the germline V gene.

The same data also went into a second study, on T cells in Graves' hyperthyroidism and ophthalmopathy. According to the second study: Stable Graves' hyperthyroidism was defined as the absence of progression to ophthalmopathy over 18 months of follow-up. The hyperthyroidism patients were between 18 and 65 years old and newly diagnosed, with a disease duration of less than 2 months. Any patient with an uncontrolled infection, another autoimmune disease, pregnancy or lactation was excluded. Diagnoses were based on clinical symptoms, serum thyroxine and TRAb, thyroid ultrasound and orbital computed tomography. The TCR CDR3 was subjected to a first round of RT-PCR using the HTBI primer set and the Qiagen OneStep RT-PCR kit. Most expanded thyroid clonotypes (frequency above 0.001) were also found in blood, which suggests that blood repertoires may mirror thyroid immune responses. A model built on a 13 V-J signature distinguished ophthalmopathy from stable hyperthyroidism, reaching over 85% sensitivity and approximately 81% specificity in cross-validation and 80%/75% in testing. In validation, the model predicted progression to ophthalmopathy with roughly 66% sensitivity and less than 75% specificity, a median of about six months before onset. To identify TCR V-J signatures that set the groups apart, the researchers used a discovery cohort of 100 patients, made up of around 40 with Graves' ophthalmopathy and some 56 with stable Graves' hyperthyroidism. An independent validation cohort of some 18 hyperthyroidism patients and 17 patients who later progressed to ophthalmopathy tested prospective prediction of ophthalmopathy. The 100 discovery patients were randomly split 7:3 into training and test sets. In six Graves' hyperthyroidism patients, the study also compared T-cell repertoires from thyroid tissue with T-cell repertoires from blood. Once sampling was done, hyperthyroidism patients were given methimazole at a starting dose of 30 mg daily, whereas ophthalmopathy patients were given high-dose intravenous methylprednisolone. Libraries were constructed in a second round of multiplex PCR, after which size selection and purification were carried out. The libraries were sequenced on an Illumina HiSeq2000 using paired-end 100 bp reads. SOAPnuke was used to process the raw data, with reads discarded if the reads contained adapters or uncalled bases, had a mean Phred below 15, or lacked an exact constant-primer or identifier match. High-quality paired reads were merged using COPE v1.2.5, and each unique nucleotide sequence was defined as a clonotype. Clonotypes were aligned to IMGT TRBV, TRBD and TRBJ reference segments using MiTCR v1.1. Only V-J combinations with frequency above 0.0001, covering 99% to 99.2% of repertoires, were analysed. A TCS score was defined as the ratio between F50 (clonal expansion) and ExV (chaos), using BLOSUM62-based TCRdist between CDR3 peptides within each V-J. Welch's t-statistics and random forest reduced around 510 V-J features to 13, which were used in a naive Bayes classifier (R e1071). No statistical method was used to fix the sample size in advance, and group allocation was not hidden from the investigators. According to the paper, TCR Vbeta CDR3 sequencing was carried out on 135 peripheral blood samples, which came from 40 to 45 ophthalmopathy, around 74 hyperthyroidism and approximately 17 progressor patients.

Recombination joined TRBV18 with TRBJ2-1; a stretch of 9 junction bases matches TRBD2. The clonotype originates from a young man with Graves disease. Donor details come from another sample of the same person, matched by shared clones. The sample here was peripheral blood mononuclear cells (PBMCs), taken at new diagnosis, from a patient treated with antithyroid drugs. The CDR3: CASSPPGLAYSEQFF. The sequenced DNA: TGTGCCAGCTCACCACCGGGACTAGCCTACAGTGAGCAGTTCTTC. When the CDR3 is completed using the reference TRBV18 and TRBJ2-1 genes on either side, the full variable domain is NAGVMQNPRHLVRRRGQEARLRCSPMKGHSHVYWYRQLPEEGLKFMVYLQKENIIDESGMPKERFSAEFPKEGPSILRIQQVVRGDSAAYFCASSPPGLAYSEQFFGPGTRLTVL.